The next 32 T cell receptor beta chains were all read from a single sample in a study of regulatory T cells in long-lasting Graves disease. Time point specified: newly diagnosed GD, antithyroid drugs for less than 3 months. There was RNA extracted from PBMCs, and the TCR library was made from it. Assembly of TCR beta libraries relied on iRepertoire HTBI primers together with Arm-PCR of CDR3 regions. TCRdb reprocessed the multiplex PCR reads with MiXCR, giving one entry per CDR3 protein. The sample holds 410,000 or so distinct CDR3 sequences, approximately 15% seen once. This same sample was also taken into another study, of T cells in Graves' hyperthyroidism and ophthalmopathy.

This material consisted of peripheral blood mononuclear cells (PBMCs), taken at new diagnosis, from a patient treated with antithyroid drugs. These receptors were collected from a woman under 40 with Graves disease.

This chain joins TRBV9 and TRBJ2-5; 8 bases are a match to TRBD2. V lost 2 bases and J lost 4; bases outside the gene matches: 7. The V gene's germline CDR1 is SGDLS and CDR2 YYNGEE. The CDR3 sequence is 15 residues long. The CDR3 coding sequence is TGTGCCAGCAGCGTGGGGACGGGAGGGTTAGAGACCCAGTACTTC. Translating gives CASSVGTGGLETQYF. The complete variable domain, with remaining parts taken from reference TRBV9 and TRBJ2-5, reads DSGVTQTPKHLITATGQRVTLRCSPRSGDLSVYWYQQSLDQGLQFLIQYYNGEERAKGNILERFSAQQFPDLHSELNLSSLELGDSALYFCASSVGTGGLETQYFGPGTRLLVL.

This clonotype was counted at least ten times. V gene TRBV9 combines with J gene TRBJ2-3; 8 bases map to TRBD1. The CDR3 is made up of 16 amino acids. Germline CDR1 and CDR2: SGDLS and YYNGEE. Trimming at V came to 4 bases and at J to 0 bases, leaving 7 bases not matched to a gene. CDR3 amino acids: CASSTARDRSTDTQYF. The CDR3 DNA is TGTGCCAGCAGCACAGCCCGGGACAGGAGCACAGATACGCAGTATTTT.

The rearrangement joins TRBV14 to TRBJ2-3, with D possibly matching TRBD2 (5 bases). Germline V gene sequence: CDR1 SGHDN, CDR2 FVKESK. This CDR3 is 13 amino acids long. With 2 bases removed from V and 5 bases from J, the gap between germline ends came to 8 bases. The DNA of the CDR3 is TGTGCCAGCAGCCAAAACCGGGAAGATACGCAGTATTTT. Residues: CASSQNREDTQYF.

This clonotype was counted ten times or more. The gene calls are TRBV7-9 and TRBJ1-2; D uncertain. Trimming stripped 11 bases from V and 5 bases from J, with 15 bases between. CDR1 and CDR2 from the germline V gene are SEHNR and FQNEAQ (reference sequence). CDR3 size: 12 residues. The CDR3 protein is CAGNGEIYGYTF. The CDR3, as DNA: TGTGCCGGAAACGGGGAGATATATGGCTACACCTTC.

In regard to this clonotype: The junction does not match germline at one end; this may be a read error. The chain joins TRBV11-2 to TRBJ1-1, with a weak D call TRBD1 (5 bases). CDR1 and CDR2 (germline): SGHAT, FQNNGV. The CDR3 runs 15 residues. In nucleotides, the CDR3 is TGTGCCAGCAGCTTTGGGGCGGGGATCGACACTGAGGCTTTCTTT. This codes for CASSFGAGIDTEAFF.

This clonotype was detected a few times. The chain employs TRBV30 and TRBJ1-1, with TRBD1 as a possible D gene (5 bases). CDR1 and CDR2 (germline): GTSNPN, SVGIG (reference sequence). Trimming took 4 bases from V and 6 from J, leaving 15 bases between them. CDR3 length equals 13 residues. The CDR3 spells CAWKGLGKAEAFF. CDR3 bases: TGTGCCTGGAAGGGACTCGGGAAGGCTGAAGCTTTCTTT.

The chain couples TRBV20-1 to TRBJ2-3; TRBD2 aligns across 12 bases. The CDR3 sequence is 15 residues long. Germline assignment: CDR1 DFQATT and CDR2 SNEGSKA (reference sequence). V was clipped by 3 bases and J by 3 bases; unmatched bases: 4. CDR3 in DNA: TGCAGTGCTAGCACTACTAGCGGGAGGACAGATACGCAGTATTTT. Translating it yields CSASTTSGRTDTQYF.

This clonotype was seen many times. This rearrangement joins TRBV2 to TRBJ2-6, with TRBD2 matching 10 bases. Germline V gives CDR1 SNHLY, CDR2 FYNNEI. Unmatched junction bases numbered 0, after V lost 4 bases and J lost 0 bases. CDR3 length: 16 residues. CDR3 amino acids: CASSASGSSGANVLTF. CDR3 coding DNA: TGTGCCAGCAGTGCTAGCGGGAGCTCTGGGGCCAACGTCCTGACTTTC.

The chain uses TRBV5-1 and TRBJ2-1; TRBD1 matches at 7 bases. CDR1 is SGHRS and CDR2 is YFSETQ in the germline V gene. This CDR3 is 12 amino acids long. Trimming at V came to 6 bases and at J to 7 bases, leaving 4 bases not matched to a gene. The CDR3 is CASTDRVNEQFF. CDR3 bases: TGCGCCAGCACCGACAGGGTTAATGAGCAGTTCTTC.

This clonotype was counted many times. The J gene is TRBJ2-7, the V gene TRBV12-3 or TRBV12-4, with 7 bases fitting TRBD2. The V segment lost 7 bases and the J segment 3 bases; nucleotides outside the gene matches: 9. The CDR3 extends over 14 amino acids. The CDR3 region has the DNA TGTGCCAGCACCTTGGCGGGAGAGGGCTACGAGCAGTACTTC. Protein product: CASTLAGEGYEQYF.

Ten or more counts support this clonotype. The chain couples TRBV7-9 to TRBJ2-1, with 7 positions matching TRBD2. V lost 1 base and J lost 9; bases outside the gene matches: 3. This CDR3 has 13 residues. Germline lookup yields CDR1 SEHNR and CDR2 FQNEAQ (reference sequence). The CDR3 is CASSLGGSSEQFF. DNA of the CDR3: TGTGCCAGCAGCTTAGGCGGGAGTAGTGAGCAGTTCTTC.

The V call is TRBV5-1, the J call TRBJ2-7; D perhaps matches TRBD2 (5 bases). CDR3 length equals 14 residues. V was clipped by 0 bases and J by 5 bases, with 12 bases between them. Per the germline V gene, CDR1 is SGHRS and CDR2 is YFSETQ. CDR3 amino acids: CASSLVGSVDEQYF. CDR3 DNA: TGCGCCAGCAGCTTGGTGGGGAGTGTCGACGAGCAGTACTTC. The full variable domain, in which reference TRBV5-1 and TRBJ2-7 provide the parts outside the CDR3, is KAGVTQTPRYLIKTRGQQVTLSCSPISGHRSVSWYQQTPGQGLQFLFEYFSETQRNKGNFPGRFSGRQFSNSRSEMNVSTLELGDSALYLCASSLVGSVDEQYFGPGTRLTVT.

This clonotype has a count of ten or more. The chain has TRBV5-6 and TRBJ2-3; D unclear. V gave up 4 bases and J gave up 1 base, with 10 bases separating them. The CDR3 is made up of 14 amino acids. CDR1 and CDR2 from the germline V gene are SGHDT and YYEEEE. Here the CDR3 reads CASSIGQGTDTQYF. CDR3 nucleotides: TGTGCCAGCAGCATTGGTCAGGGCACAGATACGCAGTATTTT.

This rearrangement joins TRBV20-1 to TRBJ2-3; D is ambiguous. CDR1 and CDR2 from the germline V gene are DFQATT and SNEGSKA (reference sequence). This CDR3 contains 14 residues. V dropped 6 bases and J dropped 5 bases, with 18 bases sitting between them. The CDR3 nucleotides are TGCAGTGCACCCGTTCCCGGATTAGTAGATACGCAGTATTTT. It codes for CSAPVPGLVDTQYF.

This clonotype occurred a few times. The genes are TRBV4-1 and TRBJ2-7; 7 bases fit TRBD2. The CDR3 is 18 residues long. Germline values: CDR1 MGHRA, CDR2 YSYEKL. V lost 1 base and J lost 4; bases outside the gene matches: 16. The CDR3, as DNA: TGCGCCAGCAGCCAAGGAAGAGGCGGAGGGAGGGCCGGGTACGAGCAGTACTTC. Protein product: CASSQGRGGGRAGYEQYF.

This sequence joins TRBV6-5 and TRBJ2-6; D uncertain. This CDR3 has 14 amino acids. V lost 2 bases, J lost 2 bases, and 4 bases lay in between. Germline assignment: CDR1 MNHEY and CDR2 SVGAGI. The CDR3 region is CASSYMAGANVLTF. The DNA for the CDR3 is TGTGCCAGCAGTTACATGGCTGGGGCCAACGTCCTGACTTTC.

Only a few counts were recorded for this clonotype. The rearrangement links TRBV5-1 to TRBJ2-1, with D unclear. The CDR3 extends over 13 amino acids. The ends were cut back, 4 bases at V and 4 bases at J, with 9 bases in the middle. Germline V gene lookup returns CDR1 SGHRS and CDR2 YFSETQ. This CDR3 is CASSPVQYNEQFF. The CDR3 DNA reads TGCGCCAGCAGCCCTGTGCAATACAATGAGCAGTTCTTC. Full variable domain (missing parts from reference TRBV5-1 and TRBJ2-1): KAGVTQTPRYLIKTRGQQVTLSCSPISGHRSVSWYQQTPGQGLQFLFEYFSETQRNKGNFPGRFSGRQFSNSRSEMNVSTLELGDSALYLCASSPVQYNEQFFGPGTRLTVL.

There are a few counts of this clonotype. This sequence joins TRBV30 and TRBJ1-6; TRBD1 aligns across 9 bases. The CDR3 consists of 13 residues. The germline V gene has CDR1 GTSNPN and CDR2 SVGIG (reference sequence). V lost 3 bases and J lost 8; bases outside the gene matches: 2. The CDR3 is CAWRTGGDSPLHF. The DNA of the CDR3 is TGTGCCTGGAGGACAGGGGGGGATTCACCCCTCCACTTT.

This clonotype has ten or more counts. V gene TRBV30 combines with J gene TRBJ2-2; D gene ambiguous. The CDR3 is made up of 12 amino acids. Germline CDR1 and CDR2: GTSNPN and SVGIG (reference sequence). V gave up 4 bases and J gave up 4 bases, with 7 bases separating them. The DNA for the CDR3 is TGTGCCTGGACTCCGAGCACCGGGGAGCTGTTTTTT. This encodes CAWTPSTGELFF.

This chain connects TRBV25-1 to TRBJ1-2; 9 bases agree with TRBD1. This CDR3 has 15 amino acids. V was clipped by 8 bases and J by 0 bases; unmatched bases: 7. Germline loops: CDR1 MGHDK, CDR2 SYGVNS. The CDR3 loop is CASAGTGKANYGYTF. The CDR3 DNA is TGTGCCAGCGCCGGGACAGGGAAAGCTAACTATGGCTACACCTTC.

The J gene is TRBJ2-3, the V gene TRBV20-1; D may be TRBD1 or TRBD2 (5 bases each). This CDR3 has 13 residues. V was clipped by 5 bases and J by 3 bases, with 12 bases between them. Germline V gives CDR1 DFQATT, CDR2 SNEGSKA (reference sequence). CDR3 in amino acids: CSAEGEGTDTQYF. CDR3 bases: TGCAGTGCTGAGGGCGAGGGGACAGATACGCAGTATTTT.

The chain uses TRBV19 and TRBJ1-6; D may be TRBD1 (5 bases). Trimming removed 10 bases from V and 9 bases from J, with 22 bases in between. The CDR3 is 15 residues long. CDR1 and CDR2 (germline): LNHDA, SQIVND (reference sequence). The CDR3 DNA reads TGTGCCACATCCGAAACTACTGGGGGTGGTTCACCCCTCCACTTT. This gives the protein CATSETTGGGSPLHF.

To note about this clonotype: A read error may explain this, as a much larger clone is one base away. The J gene is TRBJ2-5, the V gene TRBV7-9; TRBD1 agrees at 7 bases. The CDR3 has 16 amino acids. The V and J ends lost 5 bases and 11 bases, in that order; junction bases with no gene match: 20. CDR1 is SEHNR and CDR2 is FQNEAQ in the germline V gene (reference sequence). The CDR3 sequence is CASSGWTGVSYNEQYF. DNA of the CDR3: TGTGCCAGCAGCGGTTGGACAGGAGTTTCCTACAATGAGCAGTACTTC. Together with reference TRBV7-9 and TRBJ2-5, the CDR3 gives the full variable domain: DTGVSQNPRHKITKRGQNVTFRCDPISEHNRLYWYRQTLGQGPEFLTYFQNEAQLEKSRLLSDRFSAERPKGSFSTLEIQRTEQGDSAMYLCASSGWTGVSYNEQYFGPGTRLLVL.

This chain uses TRBV27 with TRBJ1-5, with TRBD1 matching over 10 bases. Trimming at V came to 4 bases and at J to 6 bases, leaving 9 bases not matched to a gene. Germline CDR1 reads MNHEY; CDR2 reads SMNVEV (reference sequence). The CDR3 has 16 residues. DNA of the CDR3: TGTGCCAGCAGTTCACCCCTCCGGGACAGGGGTCAGCCCCAGCATTTT. Translating it yields CASSSPLRDRGQPQHF.

This clonotype was seen only a few times. The rearrangement links TRBV6-9 to TRBJ2-3, with D tentatively TRBD1 (5 bases). Trimming took 3 bases from V and 2 from J, leaving 12 bases between them. Germline V gives CDR1 MNHGY, CDR2 SVAAGI. The CDR3 loop spans 15 amino acids. The CDR3 sequence: CASSYSQVITDTQYF. The CDR3 nucleotides read TGTGCCAGCAGTTACTCACAGGTGATCACAGATACGCAGTATTTT.

The rearrangement uses TRBV5-6 and TRBJ1-6; D gene ambiguous. Trimming cost V 4 bases and J 0 bases, with 11 bases left between them. Germline assignment: CDR1 SGHDT and CDR2 YYEEEE. The CDR3 totals 16 residues. CDR3 sequence (DNA): TGTGCCAGCAGCCCGGGTTCCAGCTCCTATAATTCACCCCTCCACTTT. Translated: CASSPGSSSYNSPLHF.

Many counts were recorded for this clonotype. This rearrangement joins TRBV29-1 to TRBJ2-6; D possibly corresponds to TRBD2 (5 bases). CDR1 SQVTM and CDR2 ANQGSEA come from the germline V gene. V was shortened by 6 bases and J by 4 bases, with 10 bases between the two germline ends. The CDR3 loop spans 13 amino acids. The CDR3 DNA is TGCAGCGTAGGTATAGCGGGGGCCAACGTCCTGACTTTC. This translates into CSVGIAGANVLTF.

This clonotype has a count of ten or more. V and J are TRBV12-3 or TRBV12-4 and TRBJ1-5; D is unclear. The CDR3 loop spans 12 amino acids. Trimming took 6 bases from V and 3 from J, leaving 6 bases between them. The DNA of the CDR3 is TGTGCCAGCAGGGCAGACAATCAGCCCCAGCATTTT. Its translation: CASRADNQPQHF.

This clonotype was counted at least ten times. The chain links TRBV29-1 to TRBJ1-2; TRBD1 aligns across 9 bases. After removal of 6 bases from V and 9 bases from J, the junction contained 8 bases not matched to a gene. Germline loops: CDR1 SQVTM, CDR2 ANQGSEA. This CDR3 contains 12 residues. CDR3 nucleotides: TGCAGCGTGGATTGGACAGGGGTGAGCTACACCTTC. Its translation is CSVDWTGVSYTF. The full variable domain, its missing parts supplied by reference TRBV29-1 and TRBJ1-2, is SAVISQKPSRDICQRGTSLTIQCQVDSQVTMMFWYRQQPGQSLTLIATANQGSEATYESGFVIDKFPISRPNLTFSTLTVSNMSPEDSSIYLCSVDWTGVSYTFGSGTRLTVV.

This clonotype has a count of ten or more. The V gene is TRBV28, the J gene TRBJ2-5; 8 nucleotides match TRBD2. Germline V CDR1 and CDR2: MDHEN, SYDVKM. V trimming: 7 bases; J trimming: 2 bases; junction bases outside the gene matches: 9. This CDR3 is built from 15 residues. CDR3: CASTFSGGQQETQYF. CDR3 coding DNA: TGTGCCAGCACTTTTTCGGGGGGGCAACAAGAGACCCAGTACTTC.

In this sample, this clonotype turned up many times. This chain joins TRBV13 and TRBJ1-1; D perhaps matches TRBD1 (6 bases). This CDR3 region has 14 residues. The V gene lost 4 bases and the J gene lost 5 bases, with 14 bases spanning the gap. Germline values: CDR1 PRHDT, CDR2 FYEKMQ (reference sequence). Here the CDR3 reads CASSSNRDRTEAFF. The DNA of the CDR3 is TGTGCCAGCAGCTCGAACAGGGATAGGACTGAAGCTTTCTTT. Based on the CDR3 plus reference TRBV13 and TRBJ1-1, the full variable domain is AAGVIQSPRHLIKEKRETATLKCYPIPRHDTVYWYQQGPGQDPQFLISFYEKMQSDKGSIPDRFSAQQFSDYHSELNMSSLELGDSALYFCASSSNRDRTEAFFGQGTRLTVV.

This clonotype has at least ten counts. The chain employs TRBV6-2 or TRBV6-3 and TRBJ1-5, with D perhaps TRBD1 (6 bases). V lost 6 bases, J lost 3 bases, and 9 bases lay in between. The CDR3 consists of 13 residues. Germline V gene data show CDR1 as MNHEY and CDR2 as SVGEGT. The CDR3 DNA reads TGTGCCAGCAGAAGGACAGACAATCAGCCCCAGCATTTT. Translated, it gives CASRRTDNQPQHF.